This entry describes one T cell receptor (beta chain). PCR was performed a second time for 7 to 11 cycles using a sample-barcoded 5' primer and a J-beta primer mix. MiXCR was run by TCRdb on the 5' RACE reads, yielding one entry per CDR3 protein. Among 600,000 to 650,000 distinct CDR3 sequences listed, under 65% were seen once. The sample, about 9.2 milliliters of peripheral blood, was drawn from each donor. The source of the sample is a study of blood T cells in healthy people across ages. This CDR3 spans 14 amino acids. Trimming stripped 3 bases from V and 7 bases from J, with 15 bases between. The sequenced sample was blood. The chain uses TRBV12-3 or TRBV12-4 and TRBJ1-2; tentatively, D is TRBD1 (5 bases). This sequence was found in a man aged 60-69 years in good health. CDR3 protein: CASSLGGGESGYTF. CDR3 nucleotides: TGTGCCAGCAGTTTGGGGGGAGGGGAGTCTGGCTACACCTTC.